What follows is one TCR beta chain and its context. The target antigen is unknown. The CDR3 covers 14 residues. J gave up 5 bases and V 3 bases, and 5 bases lay outside the gene matches. Germline V gives CDR1 SNHLY, CDR2 FYNNEI. The data are from a study of cytomegalovirus exposure and HLA in healthy donors. Study-level results: In vitro confirmation showed three CMV-associated chains to be CMV antigen specific. TCR beta V- and J-gene trimming was later associated with a missense DCLRE1C variant.

13 Jbeta primers and 60 Vbeta primers were used for the PCR. The table came from immunoSEQ multiplex PCR; TCRdb's copy has only in-frame clones and leaves some out. The sample has some 110,000 clones, over 60% seen once. The rearrangement links TRBV2 to TRBJ2-3; 7 nucleotides agree with TRBD2. Sequenced sample: PBMCs. This TCR derives from a young man in good health and CMV-seropositive. CDR3 sequence reads: CASSDRLAGDTQYF. CDR3 bases: TGTGCCAGCAGTGATCGACTAGCAGGAGATACGCAGTATTTT.